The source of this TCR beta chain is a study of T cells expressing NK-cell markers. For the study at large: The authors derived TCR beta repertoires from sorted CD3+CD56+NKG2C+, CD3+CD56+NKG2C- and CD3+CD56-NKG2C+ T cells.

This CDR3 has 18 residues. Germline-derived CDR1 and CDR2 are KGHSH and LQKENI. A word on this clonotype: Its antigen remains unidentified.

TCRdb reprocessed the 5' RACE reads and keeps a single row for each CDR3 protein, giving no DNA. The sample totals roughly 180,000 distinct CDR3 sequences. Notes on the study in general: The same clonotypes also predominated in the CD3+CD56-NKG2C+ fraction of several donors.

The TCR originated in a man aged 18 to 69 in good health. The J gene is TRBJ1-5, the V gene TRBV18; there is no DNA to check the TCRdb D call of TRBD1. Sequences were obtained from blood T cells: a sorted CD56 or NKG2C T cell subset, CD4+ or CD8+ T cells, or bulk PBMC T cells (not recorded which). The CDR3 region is CASSPNVGVAGGNQPQHF. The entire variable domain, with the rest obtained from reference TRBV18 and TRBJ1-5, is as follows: NAGVMQNPRHLVRRRGQEARLRCSPMKGHSHVYWYRQLPEEGLKFMVYLQKENIIDESGMPKERFSAEFPKEGPSILRIQQVVRGDSAAYFCASSPNVGVAGGNQPQHFGDGTRLSIL.